The entry below gives a single TCR beta chain sequence along with its context. In its sample, this clone was seen a few times. The clone's antigen remains unknown. No base-level quality is on record; no much larger clone is a single base apart. The data derive from a study of cytomegalovirus exposure and HLA in healthy donors (dated by TCRdb to 2017 to 2019). The study in broad terms: An earlier analysis of roughly 630 of the donors reported approximately 300 Gb of sequence data and roughly 110 million unique TCR beta sequences from around 200 million T cells. In addition to the first cohort of several hundred subjects, a separate validation cohort of 130 or so different subjects was used. The study combined high-throughput TCR immunosequencing, statistical association of individual TCRs with disease status, and machine learning to predict cytomegalovirus infection status. In an earlier analysis of about 590 of the donors, high-throughput TCR beta sequencing was used to judge whether each TCR beta V gene segment behaved as functional or pseudogenic. The number of donors typed differed by locus, with 629-630 for A, B, C, DRB1 and DQB1, 522 for DQA1, 606 for DPA1, and some 450 for DPB1. Donor age, sex, ethnicity and CMV serostatus were compiled together with the repertoire data. Rather than drawing on any new phenotypic data, the later analysis identified candidate immune exposures from TCR beta sequences and the way those sequences occurred across donors. Class I and class II HLA loci were covered by the typing at four-digit resolution. Among about 410 genotyped donors of the cohort, an average of about 220,000 unique TCR beta nucleotide sequences was sequenced per donor, of which approximately 18% were non-productive. Roughly 300 gigabases of sequencing data and about 92 million unique TCR sequences made up an early release that covered 640 HLA-typed donors. The T cell repertoires of 700 or so subjects were profiled by immunosequencing and related to cytomegalovirus serostatus. Every discovery cohort repertoire had been produced on one sequencing platform. In a later genetic analysis, genome-wide SNP genotypes for about three fifths of the roughly 670 donors were used, and that subset was treated as a discovery cohort. Four to six DR-DQ haplotypes were handled as single units for association and clustering because linkage in the cohort was strong. The study aimed to test whether signatures of past pathogen exposure could be identified by cataloging public T cell receptors. Among the roughly 390 genotyped donors, under 90% belonged to the genetic ancestry cluster associated with self-reported Caucasian donors. In a later analysis, previously published TCR beta repertoires from 550 to 750 donors were re-analyzed and high-resolution HLA genotyping was added so that TCR occurrence patterns could be studied.

Based on the germline V gene, the CDR1 and CDR2 sequences are SGHVS and FQNEAQ. The CDR3, from cysteine to phenylalanine, totals 16 residues. This entry keeps only the CDR3 DNA: 48 bases, framed from base 1. V is cut back by 4 bases and J by 8 bases, with 12 bases in the junction unmatched. Beyond this particular receptor, the publication reports: Compared with equally common non-associated chains, HLA-associated TCR beta chains in a later analysis were more clonally expanded and had lower generation probabilities. A later analysis associated about 18,000 TCR beta sequences with specific HLA alleles at a false discovery rate of 0.05. About 17 rarely observed V segments, including chromosome 9 orphons, were excluded from the earlier analysis of several hundred of the donors because counts were too low. An earlier analysis of approximately 530 of the donors showed that most TCR beta V segments appeared in productive rearrangements either about 90% or about 30% of the time, which broadly matched IMGT annotations. Because some donors lacked HLA typing at each locus, the association tests relied only on the typed subset. The authors suggested that the approach could potentially be generalized to other disease states and immunological phenotypes. In a later analysis, several top co-occurrence clusters were reported to appear linked to parvovirus B19, influenza, CMV and Epstein-Barr virus. In the study, approximately 160 TCR beta chains were listed as associated with cytomegalovirus. Most TCR sequences were seen in very few donors, while some public TCRs were found in many individuals. The sequencing pipeline was judged likely to have produced a cluster of highly shared sequence variants as a technical artifact. A further reported finding was that TCR beta sequences accurately predicted the HLA-A and HLA-B alleles for most subjects in the first cohort. The only immune exposure information available for the cohort was CMV serostatus. An association between a missense DCLRE1C variant and V-gene and J-gene trimming of TCR beta chains was found in a later genetic analysis and replicated in an independent cohort. Sequencing depth was assumed to be roughly uniform across donors in the presence/absence analyses, though that assumption may not hold. In vitro tests confirmed that a few of the cytomegalovirus-associated TCR beta chains recognize cytomegalovirus antigens. Strong co-occurrence of HLA alleles, especially DR and DQ, made assigning TCR associations to individual alleles difficult. Linkage disequilibrium might explain the correlated functional status among segregating V segments, but an unknown experimental factor could not be excluded. A later analysis found that most CMV-associated TCR beta chains appeared HLA-restricted, with HLA associations seemingly driven largely by CMV exposure. A later genetic analysis reported fewer N-insertions in productive TCRs among donors in an Asian-associated ancestry cluster than the roughly 700-donor mean. The classifier was reported to diagnose cytomegalovirus status with high specificity and sensitivity in both the original and validation cohorts. Some IMGT-functional V segments, including TRBV6-2 and TRBV6-3, could not be told apart with the 87-base-pair reads, so those segments were excluded. The cohort was sequenced for TCR beta chains only, and without alpha or paired-chain data the features that could be detected were limited. In a later analysis, the rate of TCR association differed among HLA loci, with DRB1 alleles having the most associated TCRs and HLA-C alleles having the fewest.

The cohort comprised fewer than 700 healthy bone marrow donors. At the time of sampling, every cohort member was nominally healthy, though immune exposures that went unrecorded were likely present. The donor was CMV seropositive and belonged to the group of about 290 seropositive cohort members. A peripheral blood sample was provided by each donor, and peripheral blood mononuclear cells were used for TCR beta sequencing. The Qiagen DNeasy Blood Extraction Kit was used to extract genomic DNA from the blood cell samples. Libraries were constructed by the immunoSEQ multiplex PCR assay. For the multiplex PCR, a mixture combining 60 forward primers for TCR Vbeta segments and 13 reverse primers for TCR Jbeta segments was used. A multiplex PCR assay on genomic DNA amplified the CDR3 region of rearranged TCR beta genes. The amplified TCR beta libraries were sequenced on the Illumina HiSeq System as 87-base-pair reads. Per the source publication's procedure: Across the 670 or so repertoires, a later analysis counted approximately 75 million unique TCR beta chains, about 10 million of which were shared by at least two donors. To remove PCR and sequencing errors, raw reads were error-corrected and collapsed into unique sequences using a nearest-neighbor algorithm that merged closely related sequences. Alignment of CDR3 sequences to IMGT reference sequences was used to assign V, D and J gene segments. Each retained sequence needed at least a six-nucleotide match to both a V gene segment and a J gene segment. Rearrangements were classified as productive when the CDR3 lacked stop codons and remained in frame with V and J, and all other rearrangements were classified as non-productive. Following IMGT convention, CDR3 was defined as the stretch from the second conserved V-encoded cysteine up to the conserved J-encoded phenylalanine. The earlier analysis of fewer than 700 of the donors excluded sequences that lacked an unambiguous match to a single V gene segment. In an earlier analysis of roughly 600 of the donors, a V segment was called functional when productive rearrangements were above 56.7%, and segregating when the standard deviation between donors exceeded 5%. A statistical classification framework was built to diagnose cytomegalovirus status from the catalog of TCR beta chain sequences. A later analysis assigned V and J genes by comparing TCR nucleotide sequences with IMGT/GENE-DB human TR gene sequences. The TCRdist pipeline was used in a later analysis to assign CDR3 sequences and most-parsimonious VDJ recombination scenarios. In a later analysis, each TCR beta chain was defined by its CDR3 amino acid sequence together with its V-gene family, and reads lacking a unique V-gene family were excluded. To address suspected cross-contamination and a sequencing artifact, a later analysis removed some 620 highly shared, low-generation-probability nucleotide sequences. In a later analysis, a clonal expansion index for each public chain was calculated from normalized within-repertoire ranks of inferred template counts. A later analysis computed generation probabilities with a VDJ recombination model fitted to out-of-frame rearrangements, and checked the results against IGoR. In a later analysis, TCR-TCR, TCR-HLA and TCR-CMV co-occurrence was scored with hypergeometric tests, and a repertoire-size bias correction was applied to TCR pairs. False discovery rates were estimated in a later analysis by permuting HLA or CMV assignments 20 times. A later analysis grouped co-occurring TCRs with DBSCAN, adding TCRdist sequence similarity when clustering within HLA-allele-positive subsets. Repertoires with fewer than 30,000 or more than 120,000 public chains were left out of co-occurrence clustering, as were a few repertoires with anomalous nucleotide sharing. Sourced from immuneACCESS, this table was stored by TCRdb with only in-frame sequences that have V and J called. A share of the clones is absent; for the studies checked, an unresolved V gene accounts for under half, and the remainder has no known explanation. From that table come the V and J calls and clone size; the DNA was used to work out D and trimming. Counted in this sample were more than 50,000 clones; around two thirds of them appeared once. The ten biggest clones cover approximately 19% of the sample.

Sequenced material: PBMCs. This sequence originates from a woman aged 60-75 years in good health and CMV-seropositive. The sequence is built from TRBV7-8 and TRBJ2-1, and 9 bases in between align with TRBD1. The bases are TGTGCCAGCAGCTCCACGGCCGGGACAGGGAGGCATGAGCAGTTCTTC. Protein translation: CASSSTAGTGRHEQFF.